This is a list of T cell receptor beta chains from one sample in a study of OX40 agonist ivuxolimab in advanced cancers. Assay: immunoSEQ multiplex PCR; the TCRdb copy retains only in-frame clones and omits some. The table includes around 90,000 clones, approximately 90% detected once. This material consisted of CD4+ or CD8+ T cells sorted from blood, taken in a trial of the OX40 agonist ivuxolimab. The source of these receptors is an adult with an advanced solid tumor such as melanoma, head and neck, liver or kidney cancer. CDR3s include the opening cysteine and the closing phenylalanine or tryptophan. The D gene is left open where the match is weak. Clone size, where shown, is once, few, many, or a class for clones that have expanded.

V	J	D	size	CDR3	DNA
TRBV7-6	TRBJ2-3	NA	NA	CASSPVTSTDTQYF	TGTGCCAGCAGCCCGGTGACTAGCACAGATACGCAGTATTTT
TRBV4-1	TRBJ1-1	NA	NA	CASSQVGAEGKREAFF	TGCGCCAGCAGCCAAGTGGGGGCGGAGGGGAAAAGGGAAGCTTTCTTT
TRBV4-1	TRBJ2-3	TRBD2	NA	CASSQDRFGRGTRTQYF	TGCGCCAGCAGCCAAGATCGGTTCGGGAGGGGCACGCGTACGCAGTATTTT
TRBV5-1	TRBJ2-3	TRBD2	NA	CASSVRTSGPTDTQYF	TGCGCCAGCAGCGTAAGGACTAGCGGACCCACAGATACGCAGTATTTT
TRBV7-9	TRBJ1-2	NA	NA	CASSSHSTGSYGYTF	TGTGCCAGCAGCTCCCACTCAACAGGGAGCTATGGCTACACCTTC
TRBV10-2	TRBJ2-2	NA	NA	CASSGWDSNTGELFF	TGCGCCAGCAGTGGTTGGGACTCAAACACCGGGGAGCTGTTTTTT
TRBV28	TRBJ2-7	TRBD2	NA	CASSFGTKYEQYF	TGTGCCAGCAGTTTCGGGACTAAATACGAGCAGTACTTC
TRBV30	TRBJ2-6	TRBD1	NA	CACPPKGQVWANVLTF	TGTGCCTGTCCACCAAAAGGACAGGTCTGGGCCAACGTCCTGACTTTC
TRBV6-6	TRBJ1-4	NA	NA	CASSPPGHQAEKLFF	TGTGCCAGCAGTCCTCCGGGACATCAGGCTGAAAAACTGTTTTTT
TRBV28	TRBJ1-1	NA	NA	CASSSSVTEAFF	TGTGCCAGCAGTTCTAGTGTCACTGAAGCTTTCTTT
TRBV1	TRBJ2-7	NA	NA	CTSSPSPSYEQYF	TGCACCAGCAGCCCGAGTCCCTCCTACGAGCAGTACTTC
TRBV4-1	TRBJ1-2	TRBD1	NA	CASSQPTGTAKGYTF	TGCGCCAGCAGCCAACCTACCGGGACAGCGAAGGGCTACACCTTC
TRBV2	TRBJ1-5	NA	NA	CASSEAASLPQHF	TGTGCCAGCAGTGAAGCAGCGAGCCTGCCCCAGCATTTT
TRBV5-1	TRBJ1-5	TRBD1	NA	CASSNGTVDGNQPQHF	TGCGCCAGCAGCAACGGGACAGTGGATGGCAATCAGCCCCAGCATTTT
TRBV19	TRBJ2-2	NA	NA	CASTPHLRPGELFF	TGTGCCAGTACCCCCCACCTTCGGCCCGGGGAGCTGTTTTTT
TRBV5-1	TRBJ1-2	NA	once	CASSLAMAGNYGYTF	TGCGCCAGCAGCTTGGCCATGGCAGGGAACTATGGCTACACCTTC
TRBV30	TRBJ2-1	TRBD2	NA	CAWTGSGRYNEQFF	TGTGCCTGGACTGGTAGCGGGAGGTACAATGAGCAGTTCTTC
TRBV5-1	TRBJ2-7	NA	NA	CASSYGGTADFYEQYF	TGCGCCAGCAGCTACGGGGGGACAGCCGATTTCTACGAGCAGTACTTC
TRBV28	TRBJ2-7	NA	NA	CASTPPGSLYEQYF	TGTGCCAGCACCCCGCCAGGGTCCCTCTACGAGCAGTACTTC
TRBV18	TRBJ2-7	NA	NA	CASSPKGSEQYF	TGTGCCAGCTCACCAAAGGGGAGCGAGCAGTACTTC
TRBV30	TRBJ1-2	NA	NA	CAWTPPRGNYGYTF	TGTGCCTGGACCCCGCCCCGGGGGAACTATGGCTACACCTTC
TRBV6-5	TRBJ1-3	NA	NA	CASSSDTSGNTIYF	TGTGCCAGCAGCAGCGACACATCTGGAAACACCATATATTTT
TRBV4-1	TRBJ2-6	TRBD1	NA	CASSQEWGTGGAGANVLTF	TGCGCCAGCAGCCAAGAATGGGGGACAGGGGGCGCCGGGGCCAACGTCCTGACTTTC
TRBV2	TRBJ2-7	NA	NA	CASTIRGATSYEQYF	TGTGCCAGCACCATCAGAGGGGCCACATCCTACGAGCAGTACTTC
TRBV29-1	TRBJ2-1	TRBD2	few	CSVPGGGGVAGPIPYNEQFF	TGCAGCGTTCCTGGGGGGGGAGGGGTAGCGGGCCCCATCCCCTACAATGAGCAGTTCTTC